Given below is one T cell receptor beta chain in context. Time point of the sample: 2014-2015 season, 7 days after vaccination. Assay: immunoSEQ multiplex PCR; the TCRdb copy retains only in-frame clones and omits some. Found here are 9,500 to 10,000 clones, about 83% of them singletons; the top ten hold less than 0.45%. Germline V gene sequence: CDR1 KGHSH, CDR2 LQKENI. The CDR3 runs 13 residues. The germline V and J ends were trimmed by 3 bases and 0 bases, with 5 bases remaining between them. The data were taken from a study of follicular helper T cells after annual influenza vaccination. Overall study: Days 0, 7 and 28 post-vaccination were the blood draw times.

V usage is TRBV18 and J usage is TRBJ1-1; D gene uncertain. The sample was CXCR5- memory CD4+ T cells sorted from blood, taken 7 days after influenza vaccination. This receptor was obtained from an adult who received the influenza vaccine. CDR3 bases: TGTGCCAGCTCACCGGGCTTGAACACTGAAGCTTTCTTT. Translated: CASSPGLNTEAFF. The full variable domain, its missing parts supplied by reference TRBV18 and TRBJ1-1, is NAGVMQNPRHLVRRRGQEARLRCSPMKGHSHVYWYRQLPEEGLKFMVYLQKENIIDESGMPKERFSAEFPKEGPSILRIQQVVRGDSAAYFCASSPGLNTEAFFGQGTRLTVV.